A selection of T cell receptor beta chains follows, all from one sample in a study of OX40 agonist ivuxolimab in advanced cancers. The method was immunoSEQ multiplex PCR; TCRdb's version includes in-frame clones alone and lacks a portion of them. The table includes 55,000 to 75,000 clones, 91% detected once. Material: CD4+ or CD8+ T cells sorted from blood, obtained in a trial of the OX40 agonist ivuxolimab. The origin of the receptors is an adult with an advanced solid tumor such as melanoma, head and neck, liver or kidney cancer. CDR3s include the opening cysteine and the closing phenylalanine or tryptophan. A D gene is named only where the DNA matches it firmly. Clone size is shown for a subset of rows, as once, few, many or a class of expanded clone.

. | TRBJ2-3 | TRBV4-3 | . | TGCGCCAGCAGCCAAGACGGGGGCGGACTCACAGATACGCAGTATTTT | CASSQDGGGLTDTQYF
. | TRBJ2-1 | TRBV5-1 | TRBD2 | TGCGCCAGCAGCTTGGAGCTAGCGGGAGTGAATAATGAGCAGTTCTTC | CASSLELAGVNNEQFF
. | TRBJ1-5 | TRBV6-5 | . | TGTGCCAGCAGACGGGATTTTTATAGCAATCAGCCCCAGCATTTT | CASRRDFYSNQPQHF
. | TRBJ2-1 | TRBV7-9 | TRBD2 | TGTGCCAGCAGCGCTCGACTAGCGGGAGGGGGCTACAATGAGCAGTTCTTC | CASSARLAGGGYNEQFF
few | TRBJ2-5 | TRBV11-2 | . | TGTGCCAGCAGCTTAGTAGGGGGTACCCAAGAGACCCAGTACTTC | CASSLVGGTQETQYF
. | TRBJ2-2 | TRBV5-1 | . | TGCGCCAGCAGCTTGGCGGGCGGCGGGGAGCTGTTTTTT | CASSLAGGGELFF
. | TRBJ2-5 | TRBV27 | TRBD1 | TGTGCCAGCAGAACTGGACAGGGAATGGTAGAGACCCAGTACTTC | CASRTGQGMVETQYF
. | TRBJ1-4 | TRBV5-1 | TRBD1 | TGCGCCAGCAGCTCCGACAGGGGCCCTCATGAAAAACTGTTTTTT | CASSSDRGPHEKLFF
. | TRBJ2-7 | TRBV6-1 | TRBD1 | TGTGCCAGCAGTGGACAGGGGGATATCGAGCAGTACTTC | CASSGQGDIEQYF
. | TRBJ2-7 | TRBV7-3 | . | TGTGCCAGCAGCTTTGGTCCGGGAAGCGAGCAGTACTTC | CASSFGPGSEQYF
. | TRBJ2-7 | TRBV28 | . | TGTGCCAGCAGTCTCCCGCTCAGGTCGGGGGCCCCCACCTACGAGCAGTACTTC | CASSLPLRSGAPTYEQYF